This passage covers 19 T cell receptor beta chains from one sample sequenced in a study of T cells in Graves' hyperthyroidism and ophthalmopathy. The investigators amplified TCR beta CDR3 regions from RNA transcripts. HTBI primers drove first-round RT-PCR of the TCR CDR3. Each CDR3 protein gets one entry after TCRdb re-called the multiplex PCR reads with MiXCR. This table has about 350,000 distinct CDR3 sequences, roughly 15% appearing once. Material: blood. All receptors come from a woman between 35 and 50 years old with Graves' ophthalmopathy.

The CDR3 region is CASSVDPPGLAVDEQFF. Written as DNA, the CDR3 is TGTGCCAGCAGCGTAGATCCCCCGGGACTAGCAGTCGATGAGCAGTTCTTC. The chain carries TRBV9 and TRBJ2-1; 9 nucleotides line up with TRBD2. Germline CDR1 and CDR2: SGDLS and YYNGEE. Trimming removed 0 bases from V and 8 bases from J; junction bases left unmatched: 12. The CDR3 consists of 17 residues.

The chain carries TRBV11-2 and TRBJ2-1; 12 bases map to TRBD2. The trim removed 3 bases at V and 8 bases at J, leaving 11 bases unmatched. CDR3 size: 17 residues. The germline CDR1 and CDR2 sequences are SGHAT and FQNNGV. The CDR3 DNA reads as TGTGCCAGCAGCTTTTTAACACTAGCGGGGGGCAGAGATGAGCAGTTCTTC. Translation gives CASSFLTLAGGRDEQFF.

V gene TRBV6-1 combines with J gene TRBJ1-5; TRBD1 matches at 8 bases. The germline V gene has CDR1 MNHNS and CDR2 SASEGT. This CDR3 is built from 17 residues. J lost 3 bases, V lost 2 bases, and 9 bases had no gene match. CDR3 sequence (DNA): TGTGCCAGCAGTGAAACCGGGGACAGGAGACCCAATCAGCCCCAGCATTTT. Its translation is CASSETGDRRPNQPQHF.

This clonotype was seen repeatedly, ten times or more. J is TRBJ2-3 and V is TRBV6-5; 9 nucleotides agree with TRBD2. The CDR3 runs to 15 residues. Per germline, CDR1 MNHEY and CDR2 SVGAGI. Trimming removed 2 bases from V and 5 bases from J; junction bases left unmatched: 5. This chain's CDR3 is CASSYGGRGVDTQYF. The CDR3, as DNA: TGTGCCAGCAGTTACGGCGGGAGGGGTGTAGATACGCAGTATTTT.

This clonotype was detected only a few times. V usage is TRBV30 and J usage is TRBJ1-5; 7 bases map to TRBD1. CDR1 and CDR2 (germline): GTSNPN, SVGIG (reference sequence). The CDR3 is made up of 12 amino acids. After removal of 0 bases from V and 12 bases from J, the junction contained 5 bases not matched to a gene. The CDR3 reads CAWSVTTGIQHF. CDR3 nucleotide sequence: TGTGCCTGGAGTGTTACGACAGGGATCCAGCATTTT.

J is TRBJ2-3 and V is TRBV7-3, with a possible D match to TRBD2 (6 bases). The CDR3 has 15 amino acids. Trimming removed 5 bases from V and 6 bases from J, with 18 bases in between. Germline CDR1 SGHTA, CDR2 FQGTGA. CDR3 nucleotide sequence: TGTGCCAGCAGCCCCAGTCCGGGACGGGGGGATACGCAGTATTTT. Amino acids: CASSPSPGRGDTQYF. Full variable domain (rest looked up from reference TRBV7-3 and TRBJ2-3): GAGVSQTPSNKVTEKGKYVELRCDPISGHTALYWYRQSLGQGPEFLIYFQGTGAADDSGLPNDRFFAVRPEGSVSTLKIQRTERGDSAVYLCASSPSPGRGDTQYFGPGTRLTVL.

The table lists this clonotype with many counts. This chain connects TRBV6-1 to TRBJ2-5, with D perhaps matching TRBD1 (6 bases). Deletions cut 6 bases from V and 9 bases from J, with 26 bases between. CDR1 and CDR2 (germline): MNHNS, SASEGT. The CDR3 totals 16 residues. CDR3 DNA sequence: TGTGCCAGCAGCTACGCCCTTAGCCTGGGACAAGGGGCCCAGTACTTC. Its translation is CASSYALSLGQGAQYF.

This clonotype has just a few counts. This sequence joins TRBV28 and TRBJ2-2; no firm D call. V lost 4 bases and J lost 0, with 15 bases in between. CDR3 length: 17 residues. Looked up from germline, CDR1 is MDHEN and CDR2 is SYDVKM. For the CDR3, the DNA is TGTGCCAGCAGTTCCCCAGTCGAGAGAGCGAACACCGGGGAGCTGTTTTTT. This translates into CASSSPVERANTGELFF.

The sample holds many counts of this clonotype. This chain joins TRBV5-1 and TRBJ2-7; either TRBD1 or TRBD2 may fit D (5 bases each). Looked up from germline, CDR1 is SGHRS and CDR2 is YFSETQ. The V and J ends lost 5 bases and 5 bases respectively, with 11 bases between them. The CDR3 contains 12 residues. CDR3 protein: CASSRDGNEQYF. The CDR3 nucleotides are TGCGCCAGCAGTCGGGACGGCAACGAGCAGTACTTC. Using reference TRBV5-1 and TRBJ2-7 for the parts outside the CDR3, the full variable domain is KAGVTQTPRYLIKTRGQQVTLSCSPISGHRSVSWYQQTPGQGLQFLFEYFSETQRNKGNFPGRFSGRQFSNSRSEMNVSTLELGDSALYLCASSRDGNEQYFGPGTRLTVT.

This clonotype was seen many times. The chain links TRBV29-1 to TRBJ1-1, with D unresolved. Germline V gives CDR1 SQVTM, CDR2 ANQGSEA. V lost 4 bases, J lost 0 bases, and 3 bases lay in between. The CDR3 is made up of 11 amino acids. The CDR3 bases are TGCAGCGTTGGCCTGAACACTGAAGCTTTCTTT. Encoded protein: CSVGLNTEAFF.

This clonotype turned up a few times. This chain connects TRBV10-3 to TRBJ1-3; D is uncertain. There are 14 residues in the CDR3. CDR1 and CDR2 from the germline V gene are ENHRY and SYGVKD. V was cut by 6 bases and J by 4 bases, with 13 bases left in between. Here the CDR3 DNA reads TGTGCCATCAGGCTTCAGGACCCCGGAAACACCATATATTTT. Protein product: CAIRLQDPGNTIYF.

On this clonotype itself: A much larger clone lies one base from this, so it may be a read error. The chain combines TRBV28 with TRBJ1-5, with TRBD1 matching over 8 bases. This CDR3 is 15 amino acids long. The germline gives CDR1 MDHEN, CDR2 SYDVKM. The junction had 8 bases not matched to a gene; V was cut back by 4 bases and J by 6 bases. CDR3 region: CASSSGQGLSQPQHF. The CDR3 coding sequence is TGTGCCAGCAGTTCCGGACAGGGCTTGAGTCAGCCCCAGCATTTT.

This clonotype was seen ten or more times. The CDR3 region is CSATGSRVSEQFF. The CDR3 nucleotides read TGCAGTGCGACGGGCAGTCGGGTCAGTGAGCAGTTCTTC. This rearrangement joins TRBV20-1 to TRBJ2-1; D gene ambiguous. The CDR3 runs 13 residues. CDR1 is DFQATT, CDR2 SNEGSKA, per germline (reference sequence). Trimming took off 6 bases at V and 9 bases at J, with 18 bases between the two ends.

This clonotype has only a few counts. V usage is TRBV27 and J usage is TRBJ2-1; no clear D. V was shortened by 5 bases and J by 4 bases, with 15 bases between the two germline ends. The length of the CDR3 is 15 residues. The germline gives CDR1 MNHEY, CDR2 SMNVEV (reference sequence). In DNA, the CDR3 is TGTGCCAGCAGTGCGCGCTCCTTGAGGTACAATGAGCAGTTCTTC. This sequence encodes CASSARSLRYNEQFF.

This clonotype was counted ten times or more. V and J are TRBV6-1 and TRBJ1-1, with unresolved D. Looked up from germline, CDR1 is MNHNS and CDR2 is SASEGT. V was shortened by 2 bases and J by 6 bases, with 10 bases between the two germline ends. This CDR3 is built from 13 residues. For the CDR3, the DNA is TGTGCCAGCAGTGAATACAGCCCCGCTGAAGCTTTCTTT. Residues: CASSEYSPAEAFF.

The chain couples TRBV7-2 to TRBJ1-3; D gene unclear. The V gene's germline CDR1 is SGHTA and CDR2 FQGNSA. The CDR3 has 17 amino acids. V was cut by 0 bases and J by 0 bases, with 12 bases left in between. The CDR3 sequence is CASSLAGGAYSGNTIYF. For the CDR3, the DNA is TGTGCCAGCAGCTTAGCAGGCGGAGCCTACTCTGGAAACACCATATATTTT.

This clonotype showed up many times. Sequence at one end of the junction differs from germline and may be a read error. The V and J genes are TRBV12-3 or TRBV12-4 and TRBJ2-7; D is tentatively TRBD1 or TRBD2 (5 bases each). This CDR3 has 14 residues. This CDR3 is CASGFSPGTYEQYF. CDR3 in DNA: TGTGCCAGCGGTTTTAGTCCAGGGACCTACGAACAGTACTTC.

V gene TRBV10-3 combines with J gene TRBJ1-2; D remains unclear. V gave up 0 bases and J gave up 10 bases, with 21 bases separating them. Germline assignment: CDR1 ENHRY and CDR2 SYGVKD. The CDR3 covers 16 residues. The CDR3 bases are TGTGCCATCAGTGAGTCCCAGGACGGGCATCTAAAGAACTACACCTTC. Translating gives CAISESQDGHLKNYTF.

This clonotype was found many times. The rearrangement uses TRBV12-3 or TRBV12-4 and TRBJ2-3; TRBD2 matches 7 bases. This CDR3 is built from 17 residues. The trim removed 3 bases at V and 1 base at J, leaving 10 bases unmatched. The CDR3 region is CASSLVGGPSGTDTQYF. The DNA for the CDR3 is TGTGCCAGCAGTTTGGTGGGAGGGCCTTCCGGCACAGATACGCAGTATTTT.